A selection of T cell receptor beta chains follows, all from one sample in a study of graft-versus-host responses after intestinal transplantation. Profiled with immunoSEQ multiplex PCR; TCRdb holds only in-frame clones, not every one. The profile shows under 20,000 clones, around two thirds of them singletons. Sample: ileum tissue, taken 14 days after transplant. The receptors derive from a human patient who received an intestinal transplant, so some T cells may come from the graft donor. The CDR3 runs from the conserved cysteine through the conserved F or W. Fields, in order: J gene, V gene, CDR3 protein.

j_gene: TRBJ2-3; v_gene: TRBV29-1; CDR3aa: CSVAGTSGDTDTQYF
j_gene: TRBJ1-1; v_gene: TRBV18; CDR3aa: CASSPDRGRGTEAFF
j_gene: TRBJ2-2; v_gene: TRBV9; CDR3aa: CASSVDPQRLRTGELFF
j_gene: TRBJ1-6; v_gene: TRBV6-1; CDR3aa: CASGQGAWNSPLHF
j_gene: TRBJ1-4; v_gene: TRBV19; CDR3aa: CASSSGATNEKLFF
j_gene: TRBJ2-3; v_gene: TRBV9; CDR3aa: CASSLTSSTDTQYF
j_gene: TRBJ1-1; v_gene: TRBV30; CDR3aa: CAWSRQGPTEAFF
j_gene: TRBJ2-6; v_gene: TRBV5-1; CDR3aa: CASSSTGPYSGANVLTF
j_gene: TRBJ2-5; v_gene: TRBV5-4; CDR3aa: CASSREYQETQYF
j_gene: TRBJ2-3; v_gene: TRBV30; CDR3aa: CAWSGLPTDTQYF
j_gene: TRBJ2-1; v_gene: TRBV10-3; CDR3aa: CAINLGLAGGNEQFF
j_gene: NA; v_gene: TRBV5-1; CDR3aa: CASSLVTGQGAHEQYF
j_gene: TRBJ2-2; v_gene: TRBV5-1; CDR3aa: CASSGTTGTSFGGELFF
j_gene: TRBJ2-3; v_gene: TRBV7-9; CDR3aa: CASSLARAGDTQYF
j_gene: TRBJ2-7; v_gene: TRBV5-6; CDR3aa: CASSSPHRGSYEQYF
j_gene: TRBJ2-1; v_gene: TRBV10-3; CDR3aa: CAISESLVSPWHEQFF
j_gene: TRBJ2-1; v_gene: TRBV4-1; CDR3aa: CASSQEQNRVLEQFF
j_gene: TRBJ1-2; v_gene: TRBV18; CDR3aa: CASSPNRASNYGYTF
j_gene: TRBJ1-2; v_gene: TRBV19; CDR3aa: CASSIGTPINGYTF
j_gene: TRBJ2-1; v_gene: TRBV5-1; CDR3aa: CASSLAGFNEQFF
j_gene: TRBJ2-1; v_gene: TRBV7-7; CDR3aa: CASSLVLGSNEQFF
j_gene: TRBJ1-3; v_gene: TRBV19; CDR3aa: CASSAFSGNTIYF
j_gene: TRBJ2-7; v_gene: TRBV30; CDR3aa: CAWSGVGREQYF
j_gene: TRBJ2-3; v_gene: TRBV6-6; CDR3aa: CASREQGLGTDTQYF
j_gene: TRBJ1-2; v_gene: TRBV5-4; CDR3aa: CASDSRPGKTYGYTF
j_gene: TRBJ2-2; v_gene: TRBV27; CDR3aa: CASSLWGTGELFF
j_gene: TRBJ1-2; v_gene: TRBV28; CDR3aa: CASSSQGGYGYTF
j_gene: TRBJ1-6; v_gene: TRBV28; CDR3aa: CASSWKGSYNSPLHF
j_gene: TRBJ2-7; v_gene: TRBV19; CDR3aa: CASKISSYEQYF
j_gene: TRBJ1-5; v_gene: TRBV11-2; CDR3aa: CASSLEGLVSQPQHF
j_gene: TRBJ1-3; v_gene: TRBV7-9; CDR3aa: CASSLANRAGGNTIYF
j_gene: TRBJ1-2; v_gene: TRBV5-1; CDR3aa: CASSTADQPYYGYTF
j_gene: TRBJ2-1; v_gene: TRBV5-6; CDR3aa: CASSWDRDLGEQFF
j_gene: TRBJ2-1; v_gene: TRBV6-5; CDR3aa: CASLDEYNEQFF
j_gene: TRBJ1-3; v_gene: TRBV4-1; CDR3aa: CASSQGYNPGSGNTIYF
j_gene: TRBJ2-3; v_gene: TRBV5-6; CDR3aa: CASSLFRNRGPTDTQYF
j_gene: TRBJ2-5; v_gene: TRBV30; CDR3aa: CAWSLATQETQYF
j_gene: TRBJ2-1; v_gene: TRBV2; CDR3aa: CASSELSTYNEQFF
j_gene: TRBJ1-1; v_gene: TRBV29-1; CDR3aa: CSGTDRGRNTEAFF
j_gene: TRBJ2-3; v_gene: TRBV19; CDR3aa: CASSATAGIEQDTQYF
j_gene: TRBJ1-1; v_gene: TRBV9; CDR3aa: CASSVMDRRGEAFF
j_gene: TRBJ2-5; v_gene: TRBV5-1; CDR3aa: CASSYRDPGEETQYF
j_gene: TRBJ1-3; v_gene: TRBV28; CDR3aa: CASSFNRDGGNTIYF
j_gene: TRBJ1-2; v_gene: TRBV30; CDR3aa: CAWSVYYGYTF
j_gene: TRBJ2-2; v_gene: TRBV4-1; CDR3aa: CASSQVHTGELFF
j_gene: TRBJ1-1; v_gene: TRBV10-1; CDR3aa: CASYHSLGPRTGPNTEAFF
j_gene: TRBJ2-1; v_gene: TRBV5-1; CDR3aa: CASSLNDPRRDEQFF
j_gene: TRBJ1-4; v_gene: TRBV21-1; CDR3aa: CASSNRAGGDEKLFF
j_gene: TRBJ2-7; v_gene: TRBV30; CDR3aa: CAYTGAASPWGGQYF
j_gene: TRBJ2-5; v_gene: TRBV5-1; CDR3aa: CASSFPGGQETQYF
j_gene: TRBJ2-3; v_gene: TRBV9; CDR3aa: CASSVKPTGITDTQYF
j_gene: TRBJ2-1; v_gene: TRBV4-2; CDR3aa: CASSQDDSGGYNEQFF
j_gene: TRBJ2-7; v_gene: TRBV11-3; CDR3aa: CASSPNERGRSYEQYF
j_gene: TRBJ1-1; v_gene: TRBV7-9; CDR3aa: CASSLQGNTEAFF
j_gene: TRBJ2-7; v_gene: TRBV15; CDR3aa: CATSRESGDEQYF
j_gene: TRBJ2-1; v_gene: TRBV5-5; CDR3aa: CASSLMRDRGYNEQFF
j_gene: TRBJ2-5; v_gene: TRBV18; CDR3aa: CASSLDRGGKTQYF
j_gene: TRBJ1-4; v_gene: TRBV7-2; CDR3aa: CASSLRINEKLFF
j_gene: TRBJ2-7; v_gene: TRBV7-9; CDR3aa: CASSKTSGSYEQYF
j_gene: TRBJ2-7; v_gene: TRBV7-9; CDR3aa: CASSFSGGIYEQYF